One and the same sample provided the 6 T cell receptor beta chains below, sequenced in a study of T cell repertoires in cytomegalovirus infection. TCRdb used MiXCR to reprocess the reads, holding one entry per CDR3 protein. The sample lists hundreds of thousands of distinct CDR3 sequences; around a third were seen once. The antigens of these receptors remain unknown. The sample was cultured PBMCs, taken from culture after CMV antigen stimulation. The receptors were sampled from a human donor in good health (CMV status not recorded). Some clones in this sample may be carry-over from other donors' samples.

There are a few counts of this clonotype. At one boundary the junction diverges from the germline segment, which might be a read error. The chain recombines TRBV7-7 with TRBJ2-3; no reliable D call. CDR1 is SSHAT and CDR2 is FNYEAQ in the germline V gene (reference sequence). CDR3 length: 15 amino acids. Here the CDR3 reads CASSPGLLSPDTQYF. CDR3 nucleotide sequence: TGTGCTAGCAGCCCGGGCCTCCTCTCCCCAGATACGCAGTATTTT.

The table lists this clonotype with many counts. The genes are TRBV7-2 and TRBJ2-3; 12 bases align to TRBD2. Germline values: CDR1 SGHTA, CDR2 FQGNSA. This CDR3 has 22 residues. The junction had 22 bases not matched to a gene; V was cut back by 4 bases and J by 2 bases. CDR3 bases: TGTGCCAGCAGCTCGCAATCCGAACTAGCGGGAGGATACCTCAATCCCACAGATACGCAGTATTTT. Residues: CASSSQSELAGGYLNPTDTQYF.

This chain uses TRBV20-1 with TRBJ2-3; tentatively, D is TRBD2 (6 bases). V gave up 3 bases and J gave up 2 bases, with 12 bases separating them. This CDR3 is 14 amino acids long. Germline loops: CDR1 DFQATT, CDR2 SNEGSKA (reference sequence). The CDR3 loop reads CSARRGTFTDTQYF. In nucleotides, the CDR3 is TGCAGTGCTAGGCGAGGGACTTTCACAGATACGCAGTATTTT.

This chain connects TRBV20-1 to TRBJ2-1, with TRBD2 matching over 16 bases. J lost 5 bases, V lost 2 bases, and 6 bases had no gene match. Germline assignment: CDR1 DFQATT and CDR2 SNEGSKA (reference sequence). CDR3 size: 17 residues. CDR3 in amino acids: CSARPRGLAGGNNEQFF. The CDR3 DNA reads TGCAGTGCTAGACCTCGGGGACTAGCGGGAGGGAACAATGAGCAGTTCTTC.

This clonotype has just a few counts. V and J are TRBV7-8 and TRBJ1-1; 10 bases match TRBD1. CDR1 and CDR2 (germline): SGHVS, FQNEAQ. CDR3 length equals 16 residues. The V gene end was trimmed by 1 base and the J gene end by 3 bases; junction bases not matched to a gene: 5. The CDR3 nucleotides are TGTGCCAGCAGCTTAGTGGTGGGGACAGGGGACACTGAAGCTTTCTTT. Residues: CASSLVVGTGDTEAFF.

The chain combines TRBV6-6 with TRBJ1-5; D is uncertain. The CDR3 runs 15 residues. V lost 7 bases, J lost 0 bases, and 13 bases lay in between. Germline V gives CDR1 MNHNY, CDR2 SVGAGI (reference sequence). This chain's CDR3 is CASMVRLNSNQPQHF. The DNA for the CDR3 is TGTGCCAGCATGGTGAGGCTGAATAGCAATCAGCCCCAGCATTTT.